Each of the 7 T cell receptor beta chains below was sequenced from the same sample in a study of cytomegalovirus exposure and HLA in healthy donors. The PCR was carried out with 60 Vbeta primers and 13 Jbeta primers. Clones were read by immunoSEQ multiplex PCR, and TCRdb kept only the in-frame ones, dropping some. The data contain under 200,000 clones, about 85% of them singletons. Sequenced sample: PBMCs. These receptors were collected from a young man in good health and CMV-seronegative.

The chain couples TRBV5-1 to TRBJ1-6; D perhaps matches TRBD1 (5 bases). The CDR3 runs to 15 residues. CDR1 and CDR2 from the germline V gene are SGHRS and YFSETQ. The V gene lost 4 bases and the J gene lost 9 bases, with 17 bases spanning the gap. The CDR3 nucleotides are TGCGCCAGCAGCAGAGAAAGGGGTGGCTTTTCACCCCTCCACTTT. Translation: CASSRERGGFSPLHF.

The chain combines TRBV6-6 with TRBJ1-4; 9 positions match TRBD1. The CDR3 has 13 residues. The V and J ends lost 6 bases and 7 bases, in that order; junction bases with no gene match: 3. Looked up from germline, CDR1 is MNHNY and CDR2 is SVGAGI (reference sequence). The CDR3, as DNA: TGTGCCAGCAGCACAGGGGGCGGTGAAAAACTGTTTTTT. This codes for CASSTGGGEKLFF.

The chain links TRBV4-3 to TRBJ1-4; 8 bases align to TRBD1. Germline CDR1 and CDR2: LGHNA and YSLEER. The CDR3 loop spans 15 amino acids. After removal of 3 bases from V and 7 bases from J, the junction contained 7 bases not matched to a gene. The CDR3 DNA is TGCGCCAGCAGCCAGCGGACAGGGAGAGGTGAAAAACTGTTTTTT. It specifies CASSQRTGRGEKLFF.

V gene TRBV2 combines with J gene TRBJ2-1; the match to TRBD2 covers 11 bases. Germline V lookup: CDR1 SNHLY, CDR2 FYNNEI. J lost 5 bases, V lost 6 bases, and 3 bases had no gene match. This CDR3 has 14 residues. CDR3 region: CASRSTSGNNEQFF. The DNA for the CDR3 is TGTGCCAGCAGATCGACTAGCGGGAACAATGAGCAGTTCTTC.

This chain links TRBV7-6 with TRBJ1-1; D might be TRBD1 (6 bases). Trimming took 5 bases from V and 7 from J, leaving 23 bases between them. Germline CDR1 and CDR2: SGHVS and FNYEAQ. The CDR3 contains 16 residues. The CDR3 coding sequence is TGTGCCAGCAGCGTAAAAGGGGGGGAAATGAAGAGTGAAGCTTTCTTT. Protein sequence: CASSVKGGEMKSEAFF.

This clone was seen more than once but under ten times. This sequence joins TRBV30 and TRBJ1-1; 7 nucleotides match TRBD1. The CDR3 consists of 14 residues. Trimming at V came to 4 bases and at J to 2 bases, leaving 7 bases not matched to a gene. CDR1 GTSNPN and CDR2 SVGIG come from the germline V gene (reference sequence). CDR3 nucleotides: TGTGCCTGGAACAGGGGCCCCGCTAACACTGAAGCTTTCTTT. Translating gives CAWNRGPANTEAFF.

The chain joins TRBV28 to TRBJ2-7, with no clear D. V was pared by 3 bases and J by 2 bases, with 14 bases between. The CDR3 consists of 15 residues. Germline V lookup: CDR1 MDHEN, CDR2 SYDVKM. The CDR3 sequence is CASSLVVDRPYEQYF. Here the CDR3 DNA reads TGTGCCAGCAGTTTGGTAGTTGATCGTCCCTACGAGCAGTACTTC.